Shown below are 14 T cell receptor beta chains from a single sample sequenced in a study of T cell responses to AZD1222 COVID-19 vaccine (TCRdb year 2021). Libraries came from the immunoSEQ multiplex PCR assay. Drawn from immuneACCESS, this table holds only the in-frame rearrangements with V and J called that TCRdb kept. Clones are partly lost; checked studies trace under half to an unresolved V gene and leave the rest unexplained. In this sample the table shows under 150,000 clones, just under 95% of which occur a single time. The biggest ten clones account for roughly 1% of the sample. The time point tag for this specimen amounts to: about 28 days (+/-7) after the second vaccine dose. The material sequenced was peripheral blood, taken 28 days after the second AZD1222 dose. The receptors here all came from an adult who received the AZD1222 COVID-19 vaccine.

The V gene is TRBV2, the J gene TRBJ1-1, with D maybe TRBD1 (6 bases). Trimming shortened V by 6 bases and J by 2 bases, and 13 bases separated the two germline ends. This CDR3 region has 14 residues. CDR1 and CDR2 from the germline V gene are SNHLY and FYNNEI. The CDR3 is CASSEGGANTEAFF. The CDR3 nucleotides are TGTGCCAGCAGCGAGGGGGGGGCTAACACTGAAGCTTTCTTT.

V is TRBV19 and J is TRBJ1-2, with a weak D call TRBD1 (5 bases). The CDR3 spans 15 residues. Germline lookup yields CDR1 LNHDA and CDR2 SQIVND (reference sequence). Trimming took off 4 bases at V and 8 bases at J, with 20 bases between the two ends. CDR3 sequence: CASSTTIGTLGGYTF. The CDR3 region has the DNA TGTGCCAGTAGTACAACTATTGGGACCCTCGGGGGCTACACCTTC.

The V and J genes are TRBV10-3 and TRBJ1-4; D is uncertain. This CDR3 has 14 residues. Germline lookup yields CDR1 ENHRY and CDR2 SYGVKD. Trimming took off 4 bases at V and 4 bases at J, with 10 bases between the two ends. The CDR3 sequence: CAISAGGLNEKLFF. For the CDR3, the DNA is TGTGCCATCAGTGCGGGCGGGCTTAATGAAAAACTGTTTTTT.

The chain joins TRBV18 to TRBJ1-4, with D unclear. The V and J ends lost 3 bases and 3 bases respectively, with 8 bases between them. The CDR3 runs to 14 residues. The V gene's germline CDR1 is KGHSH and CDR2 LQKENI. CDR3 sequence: CASSPREANEKLFF. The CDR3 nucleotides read TGTGCCAGCTCACCGAGGGAGGCTAATGAAAAACTGTTTTTT.

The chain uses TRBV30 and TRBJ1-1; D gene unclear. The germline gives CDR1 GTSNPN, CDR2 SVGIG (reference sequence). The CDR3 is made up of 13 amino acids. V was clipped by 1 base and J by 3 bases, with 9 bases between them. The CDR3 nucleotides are TGTGCCTGGAGTGCCCGTTCCGACACTGAAGCTTTCTTT. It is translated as CAWSARSDTEAFF.

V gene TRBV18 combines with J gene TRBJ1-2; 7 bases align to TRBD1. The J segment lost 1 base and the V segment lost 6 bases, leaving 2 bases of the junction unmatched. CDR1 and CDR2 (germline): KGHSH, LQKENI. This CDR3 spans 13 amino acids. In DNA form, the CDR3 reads TGTGCCAGCTCGGGACAGAATAACTATGGCTACACCTTC. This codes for CASSGQNNYGYTF.

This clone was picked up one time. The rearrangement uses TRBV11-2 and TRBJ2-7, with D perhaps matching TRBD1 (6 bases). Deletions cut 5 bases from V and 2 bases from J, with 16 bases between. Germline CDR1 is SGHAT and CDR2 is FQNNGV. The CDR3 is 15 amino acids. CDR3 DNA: TGTGCCAGCAGCCCAGAGTACAGGGTGGCCTACGAGCAGTACTTC. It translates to CASSPEYRVAYEQYF.

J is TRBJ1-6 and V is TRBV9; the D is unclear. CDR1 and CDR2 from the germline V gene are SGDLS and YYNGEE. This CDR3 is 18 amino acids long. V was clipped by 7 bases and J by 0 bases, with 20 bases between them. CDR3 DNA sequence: TGTGCCAGCGGAGGTAGCGGTGGACGAAGCTCCTATAATTCACCCCTCCACTTT. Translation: CASGGSGGRSSYNSPLHF.

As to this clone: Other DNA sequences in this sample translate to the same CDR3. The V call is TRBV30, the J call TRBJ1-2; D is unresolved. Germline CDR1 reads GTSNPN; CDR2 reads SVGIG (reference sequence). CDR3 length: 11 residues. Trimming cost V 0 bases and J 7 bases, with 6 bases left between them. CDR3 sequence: CAWSVGVGYTF. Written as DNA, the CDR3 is TGTGCCTGGAGTGTAGGTGTTGGCTACACCTTC. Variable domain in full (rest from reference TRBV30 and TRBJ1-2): SQTIHQWPATLVQPVGSPLSLECTVEGTSNPNLYWYRQAAGRGLQLLFYSVGIGQISSEVPQNLSASRPQDRQFILSSKKLLLSDSGFYLCAWSVGVGYTFGSGTRLTVV.

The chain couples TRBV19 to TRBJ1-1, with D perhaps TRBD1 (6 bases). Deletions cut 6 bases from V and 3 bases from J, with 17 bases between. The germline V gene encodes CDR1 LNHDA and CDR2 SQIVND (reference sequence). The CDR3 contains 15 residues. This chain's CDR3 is CASSPWGPRDTEAFF. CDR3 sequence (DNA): TGTGCCAGTAGCCCTTGGGGGCCTAGGGACACTGAAGCTTTCTTT.

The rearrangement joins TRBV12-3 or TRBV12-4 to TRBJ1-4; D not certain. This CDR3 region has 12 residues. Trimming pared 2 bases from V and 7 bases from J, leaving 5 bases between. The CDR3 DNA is TGTGCCAGCAGTTTACAAGTTGAAAAACTGTTTTTT. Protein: CASSLQVEKLFF.

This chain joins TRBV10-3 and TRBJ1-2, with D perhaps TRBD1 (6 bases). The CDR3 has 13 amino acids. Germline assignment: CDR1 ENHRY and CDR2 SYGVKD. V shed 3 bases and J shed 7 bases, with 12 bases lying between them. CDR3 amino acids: CAISDSGAAGYTF. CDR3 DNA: TGTGCCATCAGTGATTCAGGGGCTGCTGGCTACACCTTC.

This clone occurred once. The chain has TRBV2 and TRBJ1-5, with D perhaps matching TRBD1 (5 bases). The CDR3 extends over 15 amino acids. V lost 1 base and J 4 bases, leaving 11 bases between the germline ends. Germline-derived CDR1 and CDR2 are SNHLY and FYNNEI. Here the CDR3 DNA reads TGTGCCAGCAGTGAAGATCGGGGACCAAATCAGCCCCAGCATTTT. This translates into CASSEDRGPNQPQHF.

The CDR3 DNA is TGTGCCAGCACCGGAGGAGTCAATCAGCCCCAGCATTTT. Translated: CASTGGVNQPQHF. The chain uses TRBV27 and TRBJ1-5; D is undetermined. V was cut by 7 bases and J by 3 bases, with 10 bases left in between. The CDR3 length is 13 residues. Germline V gene lookup returns CDR1 MNHEY and CDR2 SMNVEV (reference sequence).